This T cell receptor (beta chain) was retrieved from a study of T cell clusters in autoimmune cytopenias. Study-wide background: A median of about 52,000 TRB reads per sample yielded a median around 2,500 distinct clonotypes.

Germline CDR1 and CDR2: MNHEY and SMNVEV (reference sequence). This CDR3 region has 15 residues. Multiplex touch-down PCR amplified TRB using TRB-A and TRB-B pools in one tube. TCRdb re-called the multiplex PCR reads and shows each CDR3 protein once, DNA omitted. Recorded for this sample: over 4,500 distinct CDR3 sequences. This clonotype registers medium-sized by frequency. Its antigen is unidentified. Study results and limitations: Clustering suggested that physiological T cell clusters were missing in primary autoimmune cytopenia patients.

TRB amplification used approximately 0.25 ug of peripheral blood genomic DNA. Sequencing was carried out using peripheral blood. The origin of this receptor is a human donor with an autoimmune cytopenia or autoimmune hepatitis (not recorded which). The chain joins TRBV27 to TRBJ2-3; TCRdb designates TRBD2, a call that cannot be tested without DNA. The CDR3 reads CASSKREGRTDTQYF.